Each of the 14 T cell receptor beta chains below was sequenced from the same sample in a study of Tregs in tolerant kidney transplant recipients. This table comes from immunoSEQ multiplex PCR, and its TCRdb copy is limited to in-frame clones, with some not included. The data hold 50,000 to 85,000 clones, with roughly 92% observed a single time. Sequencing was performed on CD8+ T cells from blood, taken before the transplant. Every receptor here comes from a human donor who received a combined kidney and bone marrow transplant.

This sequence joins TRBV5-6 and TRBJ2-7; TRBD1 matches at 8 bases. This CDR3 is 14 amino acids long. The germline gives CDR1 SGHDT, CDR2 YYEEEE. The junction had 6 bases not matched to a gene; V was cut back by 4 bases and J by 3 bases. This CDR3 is CASSHRDRNYEQYF. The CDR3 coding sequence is TGTGCCAGCAGCCACCGGGACAGGAACTACGAGCAGTACTTC.

Here the CDR3 DNA reads TGTGCCAGCAGCCCCCACGGGGCGGGAATCTACAATGAGCAGTTCTTC. Encoded protein: CASSPHGAGIYNEQFF. The chain combines TRBV9 with TRBJ2-1; tentative D call: TRBD2 (6 bases). Germline assignment: CDR1 SGDLS and CDR2 YYNGEE. The CDR3 contains 16 residues. V lost 4 bases, J lost 3 bases, and 17 bases lay in between. The whole variable domain, filled in from reference TRBV9 and TRBJ2-1, reads DSGVTQTPKHLITATGQRVTLRCSPRSGDLSVYWYQQSLDQGLQFLIQYYNGEERAKGNILERFSAQQFPDLHSELNLSSLELGDSALYFCASSPHGAGIYNEQFFGPGTRLTVL.

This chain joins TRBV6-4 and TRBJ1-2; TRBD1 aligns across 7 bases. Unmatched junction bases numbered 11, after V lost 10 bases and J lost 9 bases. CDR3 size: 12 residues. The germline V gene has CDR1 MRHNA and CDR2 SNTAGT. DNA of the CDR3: TGTGCCACCGGGACAGAGATGGGTAGCTACACCTTC. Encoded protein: CATGTEMGSYTF.

The CDR3 loop reads CSVVMGQGVRGYTF. The CDR3 coding sequence is TGCAGCGTTGTGATGGGACAGGGTGTACGTGGCTACACCTTC. The rearrangement uses TRBV29-1 and TRBJ1-2; 9 bases match TRBD1. Germline values: CDR1 SQVTM, CDR2 ANQGSEA. The CDR3 has 14 amino acids. With V trimmed by 4 bases and J by 7 bases, 10 bases remained unmatched. The full variable domain, with the rest looked up from reference TRBV29-1 and TRBJ1-2, is SAVISQKPSRDICQRGTSLTIQCQVDSQVTMMFWYRQQPGQSLTLIATANQGSEATYESGFVIDKFPISRPNLTFSTLTVSNMSPEDSSIYLCSVVMGQGVRGYTFGSGTRLTVV.

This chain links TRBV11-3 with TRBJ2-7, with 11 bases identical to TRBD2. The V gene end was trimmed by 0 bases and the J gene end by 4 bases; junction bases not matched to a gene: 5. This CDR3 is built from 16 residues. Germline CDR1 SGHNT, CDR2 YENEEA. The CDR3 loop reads CASSLDSGTSGYEQYF. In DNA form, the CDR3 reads TGTGCCAGCAGCTTAGACTCCGGGACTAGCGGTTACGAGCAGTACTTC. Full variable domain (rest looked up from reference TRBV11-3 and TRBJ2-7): EAGVVQSPRYKIIEKKQPVAFWCNPISGHNTLYWYLQNLGQGPELLIRYENEEAVDDSQLPKDRFSAERLKGVDSTLKIQPAELGDSAVYLCASSLDSGTSGYEQYFGPGTRLTVT.

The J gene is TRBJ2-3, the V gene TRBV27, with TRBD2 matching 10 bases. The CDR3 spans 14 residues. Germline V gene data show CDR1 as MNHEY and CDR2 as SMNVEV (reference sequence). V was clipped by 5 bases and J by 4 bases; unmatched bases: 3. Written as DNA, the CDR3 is TGTGCCAGCAGTCCTGGACTAGCGGCAGATACGCAGTATTTT. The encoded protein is CASSPGLAADTQYF.

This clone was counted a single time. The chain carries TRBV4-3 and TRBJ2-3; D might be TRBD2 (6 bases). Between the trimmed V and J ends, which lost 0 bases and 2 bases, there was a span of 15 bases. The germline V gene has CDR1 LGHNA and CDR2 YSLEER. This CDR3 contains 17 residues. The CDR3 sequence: CASSQEGTPSFTDTQYF. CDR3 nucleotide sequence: TGCGCCAGCAGCCAAGAAGGGACTCCCTCATTCACAGATACGCAGTATTTT.

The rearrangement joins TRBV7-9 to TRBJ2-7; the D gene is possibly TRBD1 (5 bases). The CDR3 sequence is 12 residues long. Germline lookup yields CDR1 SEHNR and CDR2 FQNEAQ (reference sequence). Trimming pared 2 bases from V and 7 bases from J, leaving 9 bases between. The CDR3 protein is CASSLRGGEQYF. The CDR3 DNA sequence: TGTGCCAGCAGCTTAAGGGGTGGAGAGCAGTACTTC.

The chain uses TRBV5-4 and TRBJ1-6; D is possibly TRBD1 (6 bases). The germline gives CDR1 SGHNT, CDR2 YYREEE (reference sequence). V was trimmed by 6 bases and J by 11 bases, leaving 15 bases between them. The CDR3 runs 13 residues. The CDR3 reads CASTQGTLAPLHF. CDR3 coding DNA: TGTGCCAGCACCCAGGGGACCCTGGCACCCCTCCACTTT.

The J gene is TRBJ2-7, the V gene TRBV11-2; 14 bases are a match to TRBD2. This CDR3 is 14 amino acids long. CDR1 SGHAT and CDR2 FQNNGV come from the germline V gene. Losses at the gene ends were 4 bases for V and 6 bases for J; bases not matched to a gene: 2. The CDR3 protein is CASSSGTSGSEQYF. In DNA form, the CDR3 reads TGTGCCAGCAGCTCCGGGACTAGCGGGAGCGAGCAGTACTTC.

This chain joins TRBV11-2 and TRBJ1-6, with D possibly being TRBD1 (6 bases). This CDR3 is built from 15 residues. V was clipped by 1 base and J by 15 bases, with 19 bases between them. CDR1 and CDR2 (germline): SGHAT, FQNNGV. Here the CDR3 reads CASSLATGFRRNLHF. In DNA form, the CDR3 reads TGTGCCAGCAGCTTAGCCACAGGGTTTCGTAGGAACCTCCACTTT.

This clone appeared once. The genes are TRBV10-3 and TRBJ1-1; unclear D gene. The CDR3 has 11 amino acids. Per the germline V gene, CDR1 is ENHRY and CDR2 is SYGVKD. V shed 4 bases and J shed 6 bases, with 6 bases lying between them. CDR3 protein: CAISGEAEAFF. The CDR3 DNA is TGTGCCATCAGTGGGGAGGCTGAAGCTTTCTTT.

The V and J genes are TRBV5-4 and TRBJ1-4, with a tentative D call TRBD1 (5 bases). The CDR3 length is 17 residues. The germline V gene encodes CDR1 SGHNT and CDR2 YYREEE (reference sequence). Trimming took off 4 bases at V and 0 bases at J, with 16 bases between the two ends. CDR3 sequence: CASSAAGLVATNEKLFF. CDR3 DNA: TGTGCCAGCAGCGCAGCGGGACTGGTTGCAACTAATGAAAAACTGTTTTTT.

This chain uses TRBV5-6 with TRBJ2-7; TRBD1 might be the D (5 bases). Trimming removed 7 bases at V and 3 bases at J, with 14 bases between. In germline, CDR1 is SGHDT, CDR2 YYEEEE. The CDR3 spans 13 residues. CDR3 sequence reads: CASRWGGYYEQYF. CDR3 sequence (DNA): TGTGCCAGCCGGTGGGGCGGCTACTACGAGCAGTACTTC.